The 13 T cell receptor beta chains presented below share a single source sample, sequenced in a study of blood T cell repertoires in COVID-19. Using immunoSEQ multiplex PCR, the repertoire was profiled, and TCRdb retains in-frame clones only, with some absent. Seen here are under 200,000 clones, roughly 84% observed once, and the top ten hold 1.2%. The sequencing sample was made of peripheral blood. These receptors were taken from a man aged 55 to 69 who had recovered from COVID-19.

The chain carries TRBV6-5 and TRBJ1-1; 9 bases align to TRBD1. Germline V gives CDR1 MNHEY, CDR2 SVGAGI. V lost 8 bases to trimming and J lost 3 bases; unmatched junction nucleotides: 10. CDR3 size: 15 residues. In DNA, the CDR3 is TGTGCCAGCTTAACAGGGGGCGCGGGGGACACTGAAGCTTTCTTT. Translation gives CASLTGGAGDTEAFF.

This chain uses TRBV29-1 with TRBJ2-3; TRBD2 might be the D (5 bases). CDR1 is SQVTM and CDR2 is ANQGSEA in the germline V gene. Trimming pared 2 bases from V and 4 bases from J, leaving 10 bases between. CDR3 length: 13 residues. The CDR3: CSVELSGADTQYF. The CDR3 coding sequence is TGCAGCGTTGAACTGTCCGGGGCAGATACGCAGTATTTT.

The chain joins TRBV5-5 to TRBJ1-2; 7 bases agree with TRBD1. This CDR3 region has 14 residues. V shed 0 bases, J shed 8 bases, and the junction held 7 bases outside the gene matches. CDR1 is SGHKS, CDR2 YYEKEE, per germline (reference sequence). Here the CDR3 reads CASSLEGQGVGYTF. In nucleotides, the CDR3 is TGTGCCAGCAGCTTGGAGGGTCAGGGGGTAGGCTACACCTTC.

The V and J genes are TRBV19 and TRBJ1-2; no firm D call. Germline V CDR1 and CDR2: LNHDA, SQIVND (reference sequence). V was shortened by 7 bases and J by 4 bases, with 19 bases between the two germline ends. CDR3 length: 15 amino acids. CDR3 coding DNA: TGTGCCAGTACTCTCGGGTCGGAGATGGGCTATGGCTACACCTTC. Translation gives CASTLGSEMGYGYTF.

There are a few counts of this clone. This chain links TRBV24-1 with TRBJ2-1; 8 nucleotides match TRBD1. V lost 4 bases and J lost 12; bases outside the gene matches: 4. Germline values: CDR1 KGHDR, CDR2 SFDVKD. The length of the CDR3 is 12 residues. CDR3 nucleotides: TGTGCCACCAGTGACACCGACAGGGGGCAGTTCTTC. Protein sequence: CATSDTDRGQFF.

The rearrangement links TRBV3-1 (or the pseudogene TRBV3-2) to TRBJ1-4; a possible D gene is TRBD1 (6 bases). The V gene's germline CDR1 is LGHDT and CDR2 YNNKEL (reference sequence). The CDR3 runs 15 residues. The V end lost 0 bases, the J end lost 8 bases, and 13 bases lay between the germline ends. Here the CDR3 reads CASSQDNRVEEKLFF. The CDR3 DNA sequence: TGTGCCAGCAGCCAAGATAACAGGGTGGAGGAAAAACTGTTTTTT.

This clone was recorded only once. This chain uses TRBV7-2 with TRBJ1-4; D perhaps matches TRBD1 (5 bases). The CDR3 runs to 16 residues. Deletions cut 1 base from V and 6 bases from J, with 15 bases between. Germline V gives CDR1 SGHTA, CDR2 FQGNSA. The chain's CDR3 is CASSLGSGGVYEKLFF. CDR3 coding DNA: TGTGCCAGCAGCTTAGGGTCGGGAGGGGTATATGAAAAACTGTTTTTT.

This clone was recorded once. The chain recombines TRBV9 with TRBJ2-5; 7 bases agree with TRBD2. The germline V gene has CDR1 SGDLS and CDR2 YYNGEE. The CDR3 length is 17 residues. V lost 0 bases, J lost 1 base, and 9 bases stayed unmatched. CDR3 DNA: TGTGCCAGCAGCGTAGGGGCGGCCGGGAGGACCCAAGAGACCCAGTACTTC. Its protein product is CASSVGAAGRTQETQYF.

This clone was seen only once. The rearrangement joins TRBV27 to TRBJ2-3, with 8 bases lining up with TRBD1. The V gene's germline CDR1 is MNHEY and CDR2 SMNVEV (reference sequence). The CDR3 spans 14 residues. The junction had 10 bases not matched to a gene; V was cut back by 8 bases and J by 6 bases. CDR3 in amino acids: CASGALDREDTQYF. The CDR3 nucleotides are TGTGCCAGCGGGGCGCTGGACAGGGAGGATACGCAGTATTTT.

V and J are TRBV4-3 and TRBJ2-6; tentative D call: TRBD1 (5 bases). Trimming removed 0 bases at V and 4 bases at J, with 7 bases between. The CDR3 spans 15 residues. Looked up from germline, CDR1 is LGHNA and CDR2 is YSLEER. This CDR3 reads CASSQEGVGANVLTF. The CDR3 DNA reads as TGCGCCAGCAGCCAAGAAGGGGTCGGGGCCAACGTCCTGACTTTC.

V gene TRBV5-1 combines with J gene TRBJ2-7; 8 nucleotides match TRBD1. The germline V gene encodes CDR1 SGHRS and CDR2 YFSETQ. CDR3 length: 15 amino acids. The J segment lost 3 bases and the V segment lost 5 bases, leaving 10 bases of the junction unmatched. The CDR3 protein is CASRTGQGGHYEQYF. As DNA, the CDR3 is TGCGCCAGCAGGACCGGACAGGGAGGCCACTACGAGCAGTACTTC.

This clone has a handful of counts. V and J are TRBV19 and TRBJ2-1; D uncertain. Trimming took off 7 bases at V and 0 bases at J, with 10 bases between the two ends. The CDR3 loop spans 14 amino acids. The germline V gene has CDR1 LNHDA and CDR2 SQIVND (reference sequence). CDR3 in DNA: TGTGCCAGTACACTTGCTTCCTCCTACAATGAGCAGTTCTTC. The encoded protein is CASTLASSYNEQFF.

The rearrangement joins TRBV6-2 or TRBV6-3 to TRBJ2-3, with TRBD1 as a possible D gene (6 bases). V was pared by 4 bases and J by 0 bases, with 11 bases between. The germline gives CDR1 MNHEY, CDR2 SVGEGT. The CDR3 is 15 residues long. The CDR3 region has the DNA TGTGCCAGCAGTTGGGGGCGGTCTAGCACAGATACGCAGTATTTT. Protein: CASSWGRSSTDTQYF.